A selection of T cell receptor beta chains follows, all from one sample in a study of T-cell memory formation after mild COVID-19. TCRdb reprocessed the 5' RACE reads with MiXCR, giving one entry per CDR3 protein. The table lists fewer than 250,000 distinct CDR3 sequences, roughly a tenth of them singletons. Sequencing was performed on PBMCs or a T cell subset sorted from them (not recorded which). These receptors came from a man in his late teens or twenties who had mild COVID-19 (a few samples of this study predate the infection). Cell type and time point are not known. The CDR3 runs from the conserved cysteine through the conserved F or W. Fields, in order: D gene, J gene, V gene, clone size, CDR3 DNA, CDR3 protein. A D gene is named only where the DNA matches it firmly. Clone size appears in some rows only: once, few, many, or a class for an expanded clone.

TRBD2 TRBJ2-3 TRBV5-4 few TGTGCCAGCAGCTCCCGGACTAGCGGAGATACGCAGTATTTT CASSSRTSGDTQYF
. TRBJ2-1 TRBV7-3 few TGTGCCAGCAGCTTAACGCCCGGGGCCTACAATGAGCAGTTCTTC CASSLTPGAYNEQFF
TRBD2 TRBJ2-2 TRBV9 . TGTGCCAGCAGCGTAGACCCAGCGGGGGGTTCCGGGGAGCTGTTTTTT CASSVDPAGGSGELFF
TRBD2 TRBJ2-5 TRBV6-6 many TGTGCCAGCAGGACTAGCTTTAGTCTTGAAGAGACCCAGTACTTC CASRTSFSLEETQYF
. TRBJ2-1 TRBV7-2 few TGTGCCAGCAGCCAAGAGTGGGGTAGGTCCTACAATGAGCAGTTCTTC CASSQEWGRSYNEQFF
TRBD1 TRBJ2-5 TRBV4-1 few TGCGCCAGCAGCCAATCCGGGACAGGGGGAGAGACCCAGTACTTC CASSQSGTGGETQYF
. TRBJ1-3 TRBV5-1 few TGCGCCAGCAGCCGGGAGTCGGCCCCGAGAGGAGGAAACACCATATATTTT CASSRESAPRGGNTIYF
. TRBJ2-5 TRBV12-3/TRBV12-4 . TGTGCCAGCAGTTTGGGTGTGGGGGTAGAGACCCAGTACTTC CASSLGVGVETQYF
TRBD2 TRBJ2-6 TRBV4-1 many TGCGCCAGCAGCCACCGCAAAACTAGCGGGGGTCCACCGGCGCGGGGGGCCAACGTCCTGACTTTC CASSHRKTSGGPPARGANVLTF
. TRBJ2-2 TRBV7-6 many TGTGCCAGCAGCCCCAGACAGGCCACGAACACCGGGGAGCTGTTTTTT CASSPRQATNTGELFF
TRBD1 TRBJ2-7 TRBV18 . TGTGCCAGCTCGCCAATGGGACAGGGGGCGGAGAAGCAGTACTTC CASSPMGQGAEKQYF
TRBD2 TRBJ2-1 TRBV15 . TGTGCCACCAGCAGGGCTAGCGGGGGGGCATACAATGAGCAGTTCTTC CATSRASGGAYNEQFF
. TRBJ1-1 TRBV7-2 . TGTGCCAGCAGCTCGGGAATTTTCGGGGCTGAAGCTTTCTTT CASSSGIFGAEAFF
. TRBJ1-4 TRBV12-3/TRBV12-4 few TGTGCCAGCAGCCAGGACGGAGGGGATGAAAAACTGTTTTTT CASSQDGGDEKLFF
. TRBJ1-1 TRBV30 few TGTGCCTGGAGTGTAAGATTGACAGCGAACACTGAAGCTTTCTTT CAWSVRLTANTEAFF
. TRBJ2-5 TRBV5-6 few TGTGCCAGCAGCCTCCTTGGGGGGAAGGAGACCCAGTACTTC CASSLLGGKETQYF
TRBD2 TRBJ2-3 TRBV6-5 . TGTGCCAGCAGTTGGCGGGGGTTACCAGATACGCAGTATTTT CASSWRGLPDTQYF
TRBD1 TRBJ2-6 TRBV11-2 many TGTGCCAGCAGCTTGATACAGGGGACGCGCGGGGCCAACGTCCTGACTTTC CASSLIQGTRGANVLTF
. TRBJ2-3 TRBV4-3 few TGCGCCAGCAGCCAAGAGGCAAGAGCCACAGATACGCAGTATTTT CASSQEARATDTQYF
. TRBJ1-4 TRBV5-8 . TGTGCCAGCAGATTCAGTTTCCTGATTAATGAAAAACTGTTTTTT CASRFSFLINEKLFF
. TRBJ1-6 TRBV5-4 . TGTGCCAGCAGGCGGGGTTCTGGTAATTCACCCCTCCACTTT CASRRGSGNSPLHF
. TRBJ2-2 TRBV6-5 few TGTGCCAGTCAGTCCGACACCGGGGAGCTGTTTTTT CASQSDTGELFF